This T cell receptor beta chain was captured in a study of cytomegalovirus exposure and HLA in healthy donors. Study overall: Tens of millions of unique TCRs from HLA-typed donors made up an early data release.

Findings and caveats of the study: The authors later found TCR association rates varying by HLA locus, with DRB1 most and HLA-C fewest.

The ends were cut back, 8 bases at V and 11 bases at J, with 21 bases in the middle. CDR1 and CDR2 (germline): MDHEN, SYDVKM. The CDR3 runs 14 residues. PCR involved 60 Vbeta and 13 Jbeta primers. Only in-frame clones appear in the TCRdb table, and some are missing; sequencing was by immunoSEQ multiplex PCR. Among about 190,000 clones, 65% to 80% were seen once, and the ten largest hold approximately 5%. Remarks on this clone: Its antigen is still unknown.

This TCR came from a young man in good health and CMV-seropositive. The chain couples TRBV28 to TRBJ2-2, with D possibly TRBD2 on 6 matching bases. Sequencing was carried out using PBMCs. The chain's CDR3 is CASGGTRPALELFF. The CDR3 DNA reads as TGTGCCAGCGGCGGGACCCGCCCCGCATTAGAGCTGTTTTTT.